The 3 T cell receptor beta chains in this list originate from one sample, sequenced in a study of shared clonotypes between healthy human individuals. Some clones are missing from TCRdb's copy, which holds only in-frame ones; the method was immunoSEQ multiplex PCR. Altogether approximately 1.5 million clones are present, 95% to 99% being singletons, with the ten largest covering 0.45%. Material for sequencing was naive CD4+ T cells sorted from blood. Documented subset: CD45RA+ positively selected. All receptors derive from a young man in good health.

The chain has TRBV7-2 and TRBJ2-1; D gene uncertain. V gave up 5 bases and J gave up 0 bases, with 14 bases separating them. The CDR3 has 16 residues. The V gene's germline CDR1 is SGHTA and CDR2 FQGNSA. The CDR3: CASSPSGTSSYNEQFF. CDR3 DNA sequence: TGTGCCAGCAGCCCCTCGGGTACCAGCTCCTACAATGAGCAGTTCTTC.

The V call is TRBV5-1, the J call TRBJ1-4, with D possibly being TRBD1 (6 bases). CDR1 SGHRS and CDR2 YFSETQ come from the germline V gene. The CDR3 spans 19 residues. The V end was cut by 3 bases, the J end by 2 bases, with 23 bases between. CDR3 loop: CASSSPRGAGERTNEKLFF. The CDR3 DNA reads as TGCGCCAGCAGCTCCCCCCGTGGGGCAGGGGAGAGGACTAATGAAAAACTGTTTTTT.

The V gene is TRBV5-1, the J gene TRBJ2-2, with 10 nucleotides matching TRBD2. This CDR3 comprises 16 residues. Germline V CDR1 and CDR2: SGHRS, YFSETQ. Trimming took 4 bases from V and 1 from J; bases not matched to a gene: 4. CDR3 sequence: CASSALAGLNTGELFF. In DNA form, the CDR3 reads TGCGCCAGCAGCGCACTAGCGGGGTTGAACACCGGGGAGCTGTTTTTT.